Detailed here is one T cell receptor beta chain. The antigen is undetermined. The data are from a study of T cell responses to AZD1222 COVID-19 vaccine. General study points: Repertoires were obtained only post-peak T cell response. Spike-wide coverage was observed for vaccine-associated CD4 TCRs, with dominant responses at 160-218 and 743-854. Possibly, clonal diversity was underestimated; donors were largely white British and included more females. Variant regions that are unmutated are reportedly the target of nearly half of spike-specific TCRs.

The CDR3 extends over 15 amino acids. Germline V CDR1 and CDR2: SGHDT, YYEEEE. V was pared by 1 base and J by 5 bases, with 6 bases of the junction left unmatched. Using immunoSEQ multiplex PCR, the repertoire was profiled, and TCRdb retains in-frame clones only, with some absent. The table records approximately 150,000 clones, around 90% of them present only once. The sequence derives from an adult in good health. This sequence joins TRBV5-6 and TRBJ2-3; 8 bases fit TRBD2. Sequenced material: peripheral blood, taken on day 0 of MenACWY control vaccination. The CDR3 DNA reads as TGTGCCAGCAGCTTGATTGGACTAGCAAGAGATACGCAGTATTTT. Amino acids: CASSLIGLARDTQYF.